One sample yielded the 18 T cell receptor beta chains listed below, sequenced in a study of memory CD4+ T cells and cytomegalovirus serostatus (dated by TCRdb to 2018 to 2020). Single viable CD3+CD4+CD8-CD45RO+ cells were sorted as memory CD4+ T cells on a FACSAria II. The library was obtained by the immunoSEQ multiplex PCR assay. In its TCRdb copy, this immuneACCESS table keeps in-frame sequences only and misses some clones. Where compared with another copy, unresolved V genes explain less than half of these, and the others have no known cause. In all, the sample holds fewer than 75,000 clones, and around 79% of those were seen once. The ten largest account for approximately 0.8% of the sample. Sequences were obtained from memory CD4+ T cells from blood. Receptors originate from an adult in good health and CMV-seronegative.

The chain uses TRBV5-1 and TRBJ2-5; D unresolved. The CDR3 is 14 amino acids. V lost 4 bases and J 0 bases, leaving 10 bases between the germline ends. Germline assignment: CDR1 SGHRS and CDR2 YFSETQ. CDR3 nucleotide sequence: TGCGCCAGCAGCAGAGAGATAAACCAAGAGACCCAGTACTTC. Residues: CASSREINQETQYF.

V gene TRBV6-5 combines with J gene TRBJ1-1; a possible D gene is TRBD1 (5 bases). Trimming removed 2 bases from V and 5 bases from J, with 15 bases in between. Germline-derived CDR1 and CDR2 are MNHEY and SVGAGI. The CDR3 runs 15 residues. CDR3 DNA sequence: TGTGCCAGCAGTTACGTTCGCAGGGCGGTGACTGAAGCTTTCTTT. Its translation is CASSYVRRAVTEAFF.

CDR3 sequence reads: CASSFDGTGTDTQYF. DNA of the CDR3: TGTGCCAGCAGCTTCGACGGAACTGGCACAGATACGCAGTATTTT. The V gene is TRBV5-6, the J gene TRBJ2-3, with D uncertain. CDR1 is SGHDT and CDR2 is YYEEEE in the germline V gene. V was trimmed by 2 bases and J by 1 base, leaving 11 bases between them. This CDR3 contains 15 residues.

This chain uses TRBV5-1 with TRBJ1-4; possible D gene TRBD1, 6 bases. V lost 4 bases, J lost 3 bases, and 16 bases lay in between. CDR1 and CDR2 (germline): SGHRS, YFSETQ. The length of the CDR3 is 16 residues. The CDR3 coding sequence is TGCGCCAGCAGCGCAGGGGAGGGTTTTCCTAATGAAAAACTGTTTTTT. Translated, it gives CASSAGEGFPNEKLFF.

In the case of this clone: A read error may produce the germline difference seen at one junction end. The chain links TRBV6-6 to TRBJ2-3; D gene uncertain. The V gene's germline CDR1 is MNHNY and CDR2 SVGAGI (reference sequence). This CDR3 spans 14 amino acids. The CDR3 sequence: CASSYSYSETRANF. CDR3 coding DNA: TGTGCCAGCAGTTACTCTTACAGCGAGACTCGTGCGAATTTT.

This sequence joins TRBV19 and TRBJ1-4, with D tentatively TRBD1 (5 bases). Per the germline V gene, CDR1 is LNHDA and CDR2 is SQIVND (reference sequence). V lost 5 bases and J 7 bases, leaving 11 bases between the germline ends. This CDR3 spans 13 amino acids. The CDR3, as DNA: TGTGCCAGTAGTCGGCAGGGTAGTGAAAAACTGTTTTTT. Amino acids: CASSRQGSEKLFF.

By proportion, this clone is medium-sized (0.01 to 0.1%). This rearrangement joins TRBV20-1 to TRBJ1-1; tentatively, D is TRBD1 (6 bases). The V gene lost 1 base and the J gene lost 7 bases, with 7 bases spanning the gap. This CDR3 is built from 11 residues. Germline CDR1 DFQATT, CDR2 SNEGSKA (reference sequence). In DNA form, the CDR3 reads TGCAGTGCTAGAGGGGACATTGAAGCTTTCTTT. This codes for CSARGDIEAFF.

The genes are TRBV2 and TRBJ1-1, with D possibly matching TRBD1 (5 bases). The CDR3 spans 13 residues. V was trimmed by 6 bases and J by 3 bases, leaving 11 bases between them. Per the germline V gene, CDR1 is SNHLY and CDR2 is FYNNEI. The CDR3 DNA follows: TGTGCCAGCAGGGACTGGGGGGACACTGAAGCTTTCTTT. As protein: CASRDWGDTEAFF.

This chain connects TRBV28 to TRBJ2-2; D is ambiguous. The V end lost 7 bases, the J end lost 7 bases, and 10 bases lay between the germline ends. Germline assignment: CDR1 MDHEN and CDR2 SYDVKM. This CDR3 region has 12 residues. The CDR3 protein is CASNQWVGELFF. CDR3 DNA: TGTGCCAGCAACCAATGGGTCGGGGAGCTGTTTTTT.

The rearrangement uses TRBV18 and TRBJ1-5, with D hard to call. V was clipped by 2 bases and J by 4 bases, with 12 bases between them. The CDR3 length is 15 residues. The germline CDR1 and CDR2 sequences are KGHSH and LQKENI. The CDR3 is CASSPIGGFNQPQHF. The CDR3 DNA is TGTGCCAGCTCACCAATCGGAGGGTTTAATCAGCCCCAGCATTTT.

V usage is TRBV7-8 and J usage is TRBJ2-7, with unresolved D. The CDR3 is made up of 15 amino acids. Germline assignment: CDR1 SGHVS and CDR2 FQNEAQ. With 3 bases removed from V and 2 bases from J, the gap between germline ends came to 14 bases. CDR3 amino acids: CASSLESRPTYEQYF. Here the CDR3 DNA reads TGTGCCAGCAGCTTGGAAAGCAGACCTACCTACGAGCAGTACTTC.

The chain uses TRBV6-1 and TRBJ2-6; tentatively, D is TRBD1 (5 bases). Germline CDR1 reads MNHNS; CDR2 reads SASEGT. V lost 4 bases to trimming and J lost 0 bases, with 7 bases between them. The CDR3 length is 15 residues. Here the CDR3 DNA reads TGTGCCAGCAGTGTAGGGGCCTCTGGGGCCAACGTCCTGACTTTC. The encoded protein is CASSVGASGANVLTF.

The V call is TRBV7-8, the J call TRBJ2-7; 8 bases are shared with TRBD1. Germline V gene data show CDR1 as SGHVS and CDR2 as FQNEAQ. This CDR3 is built from 13 residues. After removal of 4 bases from V and 4 bases from J, the junction contained 3 bases not matched to a gene. CDR3 in DNA: TGTGCCAGCAGCTCGCAGGGGGCATACGAGCAGTACTTC. Its translation: CASSSQGAYEQYF.

This clone was counted between two and nine times. The chain employs TRBV29-1 and TRBJ1-2, with 8 positions matching TRBD1. Per germline, CDR1 SQVTM and CDR2 ANQGSEA. V trimming: 5 bases; J trimming: 4 bases; junction bases outside the gene matches: 12. CDR3 length: 15 residues. CDR3 DNA sequence: TGCAGCGTTTGGGGGGGGACAGGAATTTCCTATGGCTACACCTTC. It yields the protein CSVWGGTGISYGYTF.

The rearrangement joins TRBV6-6 to TRBJ2-4; a possible D gene is TRBD1 (6 bases). Trimming pared 8 bases from V and 6 bases from J, leaving 20 bases between. Germline CDR1 is MNHNY and CDR2 is SVGAGI (reference sequence). The CDR3 extends over 15 amino acids. Here the CDR3 DNA reads TGTGCCAGCTCCCCCTACTCTACAGGGTTAAACATTCAGTACTTC. Translating gives CASSPYSTGLNIQYF.

The chain recombines TRBV7-9 with TRBJ2-2, with TRBD1 identical over 8 bases. The CDR3 covers 17 residues. The V and J ends lost 5 bases and 6 bases, in that order; junction bases with no gene match: 14. Germline V gene sequence: CDR1 SEHNR, CDR2 FQNEAQ (reference sequence). In nucleotides, the CDR3 is TGTGCCAGCAGCCGGACCCGGACAGGGTCAGTCGCCGGGGAGCTGTTTTTT. Amino acid sequence: CASSRTRTGSVAGELFF.

In this sample, this clone turned up once. The chain employs TRBV15 and TRBJ1-1; D is perhaps TRBD1 (5 bases). The CDR3 extends over 15 amino acids. CDR1 is LNHNV and CDR2 is YYDKDF in the germline V gene (reference sequence). Trimming removed 0 bases at V and 1 base at J, with 9 bases between. For the CDR3, the DNA is TGTGCCACCAGCAGAGATAAGGGGTCGAACACTGAAGCTTTCTTT. Protein product: CATSRDKGSNTEAFF.

CDR3 sequence (DNA): TGTGCCAGCAGCGTAGGGGACAGGGGGTTCTCCTATGGCTACACCTTC. Translated: CASSVGDRGFSYGYTF. This sequence joins TRBV9 and TRBJ1-2, with 11 bases that match TRBD1. Trimming removed 0 bases from V and 4 bases from J; junction bases left unmatched: 5. CDR1 is SGDLS, CDR2 YYNGEE, per germline. This CDR3 has 16 residues. Filled out from reference TRBV9 and TRBJ1-2, the complete variable domain reads DSGVTQTPKHLITATGQRVTLRCSPRSGDLSVYWYQQSLDQGLQFLIQYYNGEERAKGNILERFSAQQFPDLHSELNLSSLELGDSALYFCASSVGDRGFSYGYTFGSGTRLTVV.